This section outlines one T cell receptor (beta chain) sequence together with its context. J was trimmed by 6 bases and V by 0 bases; bases with no gene match: 11. The CDR3 loop spans 16 amino acids. Germline-derived CDR1 and CDR2 are LGHDT and YNNKEL (reference sequence). The record originates from a study of blood T cell repertoires in COVID-19. Background on the study: Italy, Spain and the United States were the sources of the convalescent and acute COVID-19 samples. T cells, B-cell-depleted T cells, or PBMCs provided the cDNA or gDNA that served as material.

Original analysis: It was from reference gene primer amplification that nucleated cell counts were estimated. Sequencing was performed with immunoSEQ multiplex PCR; in TCRdb, only in-frame clones are kept and a portion is missing. That table furnishes V, J and clone size, whereas the DNA furnished D and trimming. The table includes a few hundred thousand clones, 89% detected once. The receptor comes from a woman aged 40 to 50 who had recovered from COVID-19. Sequenced sample: peripheral blood. This chain uses TRBV3-1 (or the pseudogene TRBV3-2) with TRBJ2-7, with 7 bases identical to TRBD1. CDR3 sequence (DNA): TGTGCCAGCAGCCAAGATTTAGAGGGGGCGCGGAGCGAGCAGTACTTC. Translation gives CASSQDLEGARSEQYF.